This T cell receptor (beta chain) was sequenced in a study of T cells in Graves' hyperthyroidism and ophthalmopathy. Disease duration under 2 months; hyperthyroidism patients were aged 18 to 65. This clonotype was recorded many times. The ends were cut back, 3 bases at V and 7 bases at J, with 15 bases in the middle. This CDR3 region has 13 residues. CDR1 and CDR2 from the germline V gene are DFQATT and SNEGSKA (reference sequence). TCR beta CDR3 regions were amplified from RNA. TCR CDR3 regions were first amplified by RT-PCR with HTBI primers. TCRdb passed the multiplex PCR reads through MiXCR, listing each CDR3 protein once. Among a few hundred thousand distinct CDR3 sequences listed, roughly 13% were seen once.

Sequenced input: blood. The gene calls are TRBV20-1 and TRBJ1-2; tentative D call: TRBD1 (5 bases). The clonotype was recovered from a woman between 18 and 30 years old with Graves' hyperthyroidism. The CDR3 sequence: CSASLTGESGYTF. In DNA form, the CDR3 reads TGCAGTGCTAGTCTCACGGGGGAGTCTGGCTACACCTTC.